This T cell receptor beta chain was recorded in a study of blood T cell repertoires in COVID-19 (dated by TCRdb to the early 2020s). At the level of the whole study: Collaborator samples came from the United States, Italy and Spain and covered acute and convalescent phases of COVID-19. Deeply sampled blood TCRbeta repertoires from subjects exposed to, actively infected with, or recovered from COVID-19 were included in the dataset. The material from the prospective study consisted of cDNA or gDNA derived from T cells, B-cell-depleted T cells, or PBMCs. Samples were obtained from the ongoing ImmuneRACE study (first 160 participants) and from some 1,200 subjects provided by 6 global collaborators. Sample metadata almost always included a de-identified subject ID, COVID-19 status, age in years and sex. Where available, HLA class I and class II types were obtained from metadata supplied by the sample provider rather than from assay-based typing. The repertoires were made available in a free public database intended to serve as a resource for research on the immune response to SARS-CoV-2.

V and J are truncated by 8 bases and 2 bases respectively, leaving an intervening sequence of 16 bases. Looking up the germline V gene yields CDR1 WSHSY and CDR2 SAAADI. The CDR3 measures 15 amino acids from cysteine to phenylalanine. Only CDR3 DNA remains: 45 bases, in frame from the first base. Participants in the prospective study were aged roughly 18 to 95 years, lived in approximately 26 United States geographic areas, and enrolled through a virtual design. In the prospective study, cohorts were assigned on the basis of participant-reported clinical history obtained from a screening survey and a study questionnaire. ImmuneRACE Cohort 3 recovered participants were defined by two consecutive negative NP/OP PCR tests, healthcare professional clearance, or symptom resolution. In the prospective study, whole blood, serum and a nasopharyngeal or oropharyngeal swab were collected from each participant by mobile phlebotomists. Participants in the prospective study had the option to provide additional blood draws and questionnaires over a roughly 2-month period. Before DNA extraction, prospective study blood samples were shipped either frozen or at room temperature.

Study-level results and caveats: Clinical and demographic metadata were provided uncurated, with the amount varying by source and participant.

Concerning this clone itself: Its antigen has not been determined. No base-level quality is on record; no much larger clone is a single base apart.

TCRbeta CDR3 regions were amplified from genomic DNA using the immunoSEQ Assay, a bias-controlled multiplex PCR. As for the original processing: Within the assay, amplification of reference gene primers was used to estimate how many nucleated cells each sample contained. Sequence reads were collapsed and filtered to measure the absolute abundance of every unique TCRbeta CDR3 rearrangement. For each sample, productive Simpson clonality was calculated as the square root of Simpson's diversity index over productive rearrangements. TCRdb re-hosts the immuneACCESS table, in-frame sequences only. Its copies lack some clones; in the studies checked, an unresolved V gene accounts for under half of them, and the cause for the rest is not known. V and J calls and clone size are as listed in that table; D and trimming were resolved from the DNA. The sample table records about 330,000 clones; approximately 88% of these occur just once. About 4.7% of the sample lies in the top ten.

This receptor was identified in a man aged 25-40 years who had recovered from COVID-19. What was sequenced was PBMCs or T cells enriched from blood (not recorded which). The chain was built from TRBV10-2 and TRBJ1-5; matching of 5 bases hints at TRBD1 as the D gene. The CDR3 has the sequence CASGGGYVGNQPQHF. The DNA reads TGCGCCAGCGGCGGGGGGTATGTGGGCAATCAGCCCCAGCATTTT.